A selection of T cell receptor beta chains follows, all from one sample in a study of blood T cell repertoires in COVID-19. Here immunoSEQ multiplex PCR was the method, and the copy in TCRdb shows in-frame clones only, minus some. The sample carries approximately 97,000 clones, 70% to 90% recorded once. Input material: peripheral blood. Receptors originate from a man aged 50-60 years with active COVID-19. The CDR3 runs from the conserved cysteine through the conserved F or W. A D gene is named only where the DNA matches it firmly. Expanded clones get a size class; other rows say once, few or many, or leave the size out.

cdr3_aa: CASSLAGQNTEAFF
cdr3_nt: TGCGCCAGCAGCTTGGCCGGACAGAACACTGAAGCTTTCTTT
clone_size: once
v_call: TRBV5-1
d_call: .
j_call: TRBJ1-1

cdr3_aa: CASSEIRGGYEQYF
cdr3_nt: TGTGCCAGCAGTGAGATCCGGGGGGGCTACGAGCAGTACTTC
clone_size: .
v_call: TRBV2
d_call: TRBD2
j_call: TRBJ2-7

cdr3_aa: CASGGGQPQHF
cdr3_nt: TGTGCCAGCGGCGGTGGCCAGCCCCAGCATTTT
clone_size: .
v_call: TRBV12-3/TRBV12-4
d_call: .
j_call: TRBJ1-5

cdr3_aa: CASSSLPGRKGNTIYF
cdr3_nt: TGTGCCAGCAGCTCTCTCCCGGGGAGAAAGGGAAACACCATATATTTT
clone_size: .
v_call: TRBV3-1/TRBV3-2
d_call: .
j_call: TRBJ1-3

cdr3_aa: CASSLGDYEQYF
cdr3_nt: TGTGCCAGCAGCCTCGGAGACTACGAGCAGTACTTC
clone_size: .
v_call: TRBV5-4
d_call: .
j_call: TRBJ2-7

cdr3_aa: CATRSRLAGGSSYNEQFF
cdr3_nt: TGTGCCACTCGATCTAGGCTAGCGGGGGGAAGCTCCTACAATGAGCAGTTCTTC
clone_size: .
v_call: TRBV7-2
d_call: TRBD2
j_call: TRBJ2-1

cdr3_aa: CASSQLELAYNEQFF
cdr3_nt: TGTGCCAGCAGTCAGCTTGAACTAGCCTACAATGAGCAGTTCTTC
clone_size: .
v_call: TRBV2
d_call: .
j_call: TRBJ2-1

cdr3_aa: CASSPTSSRQPQHF
cdr3_nt: TGTGCCAGCTCACCAACGAGTTCTCGTCAGCCCCAGCATTTT
clone_size: .
v_call: TRBV18
d_call: .
j_call: TRBJ1-5

cdr3_aa: CASSPRTGFYNEQFF
cdr3_nt: TGTGCCAGCAGCCCACGGACAGGTTTTTACAATGAGCAGTTCTTC
clone_size: .
v_call: TRBV13
d_call: TRBD1
j_call: TRBJ2-1

cdr3_aa: CASSRDMTGELFF
cdr3_nt: TGTGCCAGCTCCCGGGACATGACCGGGGAGCTGTTTTTT
clone_size: .
v_call: TRBV18
d_call: .
j_call: TRBJ2-2

cdr3_aa: CASSPRTGGNTIYF
cdr3_nt: TGTGCCAGCAGCCCACGGACAGGGGGAAACACCATATATTTT
clone_size: .
v_call: TRBV7-9
d_call: TRBD1
j_call: TRBJ1-3

cdr3_aa: CASRIVEDSEKLFF
cdr3_nt: TGTGCCAGCCGCATCGTAGAGGACTCGGAAAAACTGTTTTTT
clone_size: once
v_call: TRBV6-5
d_call: .
j_call: TRBJ1-4

cdr3_aa: CASSHPSWRYTDTQYF
cdr3_nt: TGTGCCAGCAGCCATCCATCCTGGAGATACACAGATACGCAGTATTTT
clone_size: .
v_call: TRBV13
d_call: .
j_call: TRBJ2-3

cdr3_aa: CASSPTAKETQYF
cdr3_nt: TGTGCCAGCAGCCCGACAGCGAAAGAGACCCAGTACTTC
clone_size: .
v_call: TRBV11-2
d_call: .
j_call: TRBJ2-5

cdr3_aa: CASSVTYRAVNEKLFF
cdr3_nt: TGTGCCAGCAGTGTGACCTACAGGGCTGTGAATGAAAAACTGTTTTTT
clone_size: .
v_call: TRBV2
d_call: .
j_call: TRBJ1-4

cdr3_aa: CASSAGTPPRWNHGYTF
cdr3_nt: TGTGCCAGCAGTGCCGGGACTCCTCCGAGATGGAACCATGGCTACACCTTC
clone_size: .
v_call: TRBV6-1
d_call: .
j_call: TRBJ1-2

cdr3_aa: CASSPGQAADEQFF
cdr3_nt: TGCGCCAGCAGCCCGGGACAGGCGGCCGATGAGCAGTTCTTC
clone_size: .
v_call: TRBV5-1
d_call: TRBD1
j_call: TRBJ2-1

cdr3_aa: CASTSAGLASNEQFF
cdr3_nt: TGTGCCAGCACCTCAGCGGGACTAGCAAGCAATGAGCAGTTCTTC
clone_size: .
v_call: TRBV7-9
d_call: TRBD2
j_call: TRBJ2-1

cdr3_aa: CASSLVGQGINQPQHF
cdr3_nt: TGTGCCAGCAGCTTGGTCGGACAGGGAATCAATCAGCCCCAGCATTTT
clone_size: .
v_call: TRBV5-5
d_call: TRBD1
j_call: TRBJ1-5

cdr3_aa: CASSMVLGLSGNTIYF
cdr3_nt: TGTGCCAGTAGTATGGTTTTGGGCCTCTCTGGAAACACCATATATTTT
clone_size: .
v_call: TRBV19
d_call: .
j_call: TRBJ1-3

cdr3_aa: CASSPGLDFNEQFF
cdr3_nt: TGTGCCAGCTCACCGGGACTAGATTTCAATGAGCAGTTCTTC
clone_size: .
v_call: TRBV18
d_call: TRBD2
j_call: TRBJ2-1

cdr3_aa: CASSPGNTYNSPLHF
cdr3_nt: TGTGCCAGCTCACCCGGGAATACCTATAATTCACCCCTCCACTTT
clone_size: .
v_call: TRBV18
d_call: .
j_call: TRBJ1-6

cdr3_aa: CASSRTGGGSPLHF
cdr3_nt: TGTGCCAGCAGCCGTACAGGGGGAGGTTCACCCCTCCACTTT
clone_size: .
v_call: TRBV13
d_call: TRBD1
j_call: TRBJ1-6

cdr3_aa: CASSQVVGSGGQYF
cdr3_nt: TGCGCCAGCAGCCAAGTAGTCGGTTCTGGAGGGCAGTATTTT
clone_size: .
v_call: TRBV4-1
d_call: .
j_call: TRBJ2-3

cdr3_aa: CASMGSGGGDTQYF
cdr3_nt: TGTGCCAGCATGGGTTCAGGGGGAGGCGATACGCAGTATTTT
clone_size: once
v_call: TRBV5-8
d_call: .
j_call: TRBJ2-3

cdr3_aa: CASSLDGQGVHYEQYF
cdr3_nt: TGTGCCAGCAGCTTAGATGGGCAGGGGGTTCACTACGAGCAGTACTTC
clone_size: .
v_call: TRBV11-2
d_call: TRBD1
j_call: TRBJ2-7

cdr3_aa: CASSQHQALNSPLHF
cdr3_nt: TGCGCCAGCAGCCAACACCAGGCTTTAAATTCACCCCTCCACTTT
clone_size: few
v_call: TRBV4-1
d_call: .
j_call: TRBJ1-6

cdr3_aa: CASSLDRGGSYNEQFF
cdr3_nt: TGCGCCAGCAGCTTGGACAGGGGTGGGTCCTACAATGAGCAGTTCTTC
clone_size: once
v_call: TRBV5-1
d_call: TRBD1
j_call: TRBJ2-1

cdr3_aa: CASSYSSGQFF
cdr3_nt: TGTGCCAGCAGTTACTCGAGCGGGCAGTTCTTC
clone_size: .
v_call: TRBV6-6
d_call: .
j_call: TRBJ2-1

cdr3_aa: CASSRRDRVDRELFF
cdr3_nt: TGTGCCAGCAGCCGGCGGGACAGGGTCGACAGGGAGCTGTTTTTT
clone_size: .
v_call: TRBV7-8
d_call: TRBD1
j_call: TRBJ2-2

cdr3_aa: CASSLQMNTEAFF
cdr3_nt: TGCGCCAGCAGTTTACAGATGAACACTGAAGCTTTCTTT
clone_size: .
v_call: TRBV5-1
d_call: .
j_call: TRBJ1-1

cdr3_aa: CASSSMGGQGVYGYTF
cdr3_nt: TGTGCCAGCAGCTCAATGGGGGGACAGGGAGTTTATGGCTACACCTTC
clone_size: once
v_call: TRBV7-9
d_call: TRBD1
j_call: TRBJ1-2

cdr3_aa: CASTRGGRADTQYF
cdr3_nt: TGTGCCAGCACCCGGGGGGGCCGCGCAGATACGCAGTATTTT
clone_size: .
v_call: TRBV6-5
d_call: TRBD2
j_call: TRBJ2-3

cdr3_aa: CASSPPESFYGYTF
cdr3_nt: TGTGCCAGCAGCCCCCCCGAGTCTTTCTATGGCTACACCTTC
clone_size: .
v_call: TRBV28
d_call: .
j_call: TRBJ1-2